The rows below give T cell receptor beta chains drawn from one sample of a study of blood T cells in healthy people across ages. TCRdb used MiXCR to reprocess the 5' RACE reads, holding one entry per CDR3 protein. The data show around 1.5 million distinct CDR3 sequences, roughly 60% seen once. Sequences were obtained from blood. Receptors were obtained from a man aged 18 to 30 in good health. CDR3s leave out the opening cysteine and the closing phenylalanine or tryptophan.

j_call v_call cdr3_aa
TRBJ2-1 TRBV20-1 SAHVTSGGLYNEQF
TRBJ2-1 TRBV20-1 SVSQGAGNFNEQF
TRBJ1-6 TRBV7-8 ASSSRDDVSPLH
TRBJ2-3 TRBV7-2 ASSLFLKGDLEY
TRBJ2-5 TRBV11-2 ASSFTWGQETQY
TRBJ2-5 TRBV20-1 SASWRQSQVETQY
TRBJ1-2 TRBV20-1 SLPKSEGYT
TRBJ1-1 TRBV7-8 ASSLSVVNTEAF
TRBJ2-7 TRBV4-1 ASSRKTPGQGAYEQY
TRBJ1-1 TRBV28 ASSFWGSEAF
TRBJ2-4 TRBV20-1 SAQRGGPFFEQY
TRBJ2-7 TRBV27 ASSLMGQGAYEQY
TRBJ2-1 TRBV20-1 SARGLAGGPGYNEQF
TRBJ1-1 TRBV4-2 ASSPRGSGTTEAF
TRBJ1-1 TRBV28 ASSLANMGGEPGAF
TRBJ2-7 TRBV2 ASSEGGREQY
TRBJ2-7 TRBV9 ASSSVGGNEQY
TRBJ2-7 TRBV4-2 ASSQGPGTSGGYEQY
TRBJ1-5 TRBV6-5 ASSLDGVGGQPQH
TRBJ2-5 TRBV6-1 ASRTDRVARETQY
TRBJ2-4 TRBV15 ATSRDLAREQY
TRBJ2-7 TRBV4-2 ASSQVVGAPYEQY
TRBJ1-1 TRBV5-1 ASSRHDGNTEAF
TRBJ1-2 TRBV10-3 AISEPSAGDGYT
TRBJ2-2 TRBV6-2/TRBV6-3 ASSYTPNTGELF
TRBJ2-7 TRBV27 ASNPIGSYEQY
TRBJ2-5 TRBV7-2 ASSSRQPRQETQY
TRBJ2-7 TRBV28 ASSLPSGAFEQY
TRBJ2-7 TRBV7-7 ASSSRPDRDPYEQY
. TRBV20-1 SARKENSYEQY